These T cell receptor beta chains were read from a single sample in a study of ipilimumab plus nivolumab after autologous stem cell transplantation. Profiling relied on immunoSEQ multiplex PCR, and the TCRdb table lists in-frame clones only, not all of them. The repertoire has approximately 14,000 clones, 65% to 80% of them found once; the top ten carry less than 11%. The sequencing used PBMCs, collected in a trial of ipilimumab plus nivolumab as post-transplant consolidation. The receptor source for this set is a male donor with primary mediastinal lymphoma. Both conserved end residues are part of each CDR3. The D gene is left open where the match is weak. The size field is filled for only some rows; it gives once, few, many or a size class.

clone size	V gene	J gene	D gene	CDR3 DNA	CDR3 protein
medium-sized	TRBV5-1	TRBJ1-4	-	TGCGCCAGCAGCTGGGGAGGGACTAATGAAAAACTGTTTTTT	CASSWGGTNEKLFF
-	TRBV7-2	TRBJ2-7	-	TGTGCCAGCAGCTCCCTCGGGGGGACATTCTACGAGCAGTACTTC	CASSSLGGTFYEQYF
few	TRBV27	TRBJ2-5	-	TGTGCCAGCAGTCCACTCGGGGAGACCCAGTACTTC	CASSPLGETQYF
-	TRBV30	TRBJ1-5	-	TGTGCCTGGAGTGTAAGGGGGTTGTTCGATCAGCCCCAGCATTTT	CAWSVRGLFDQPQHF
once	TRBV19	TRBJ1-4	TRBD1	TGTGCCAGTGGGGCCGGTACAGGGGTAGAAAAACTGTTTTTT	CASGAGTGVEKLFF
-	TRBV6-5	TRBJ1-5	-	TGTGCCAGCAGTTTCAGCGGTCAGCCCCAGCATTTT	CASSFSGQPQHF
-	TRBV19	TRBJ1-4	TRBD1	TGTGCCAGTATCTCCTCAGGGGGTGGAATCCAAAAACTGTTTTTT	CASISSGGGIQKLFF
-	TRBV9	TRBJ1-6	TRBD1	TGTGCCAGCAGCGCGACAGGGAATAATTCACCCCTCCACTTT	CASSATGNNSPLHF
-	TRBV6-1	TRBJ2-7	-	TGTGCCAGCAGTGATAATGGCCGAAGCTCCTACGAGCAGTACTTC	CASSDNGRSSYEQYF
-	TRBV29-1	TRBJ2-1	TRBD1	TGCAGCGCCGCCGGGACAGCAACTTACAATGAGCAGTTCTTC	CSAAGTATYNEQFF
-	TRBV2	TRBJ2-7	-	TGTGCCAGCAGTACGGGGGACTGGTACTTC	CASSTGDWYF
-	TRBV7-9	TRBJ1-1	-	TGTGCCAGCAGCCCCCCCAGGGGTAGGAACACTGAAGCTTTCTTT	CASSPPRGRNTEAFF
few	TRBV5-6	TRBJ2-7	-	TGTGCCAGCAGCCCGAACCGGGACTTCTCCTACGAGCAGTACTTC	CASSPNRDFSYEQYF
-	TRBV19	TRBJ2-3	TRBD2	TGTGCCAGTAGTACTTTCCCCCTTTTAGCGGGGTCGCCCAGCACAGATACGCAGTATTTT	CASSTFPLLAGSPSTDTQYF
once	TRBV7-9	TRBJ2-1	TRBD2	TGTGCCAGCAGCCCGCCGTGGACTAGCGGGATATACAATGAGCAGTTCTTC	CASSPPWTSGIYNEQFF
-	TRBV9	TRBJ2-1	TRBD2	TGTGCCAGCAGCGTAGATCCAGCGGGAGAACAGGAGCAGTTCTTC	CASSVDPAGEQEQFF
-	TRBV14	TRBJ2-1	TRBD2	TGTGCCAGCAGCCAGACGACTAGCGGGATGAATGAGCAGTTCTTC	CASSQTTSGMNEQFF
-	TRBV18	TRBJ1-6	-	TGTGCCAGCTCACCAGAGCGTAATTCACCCCTCCACTTT	CASSPERNSPLHF
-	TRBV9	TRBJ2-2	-	TGTGCCAGCAGCGTAGCGGGACGGAACACCGGGGAGCTGTTTTTT	CASSVAGRNTGELFF
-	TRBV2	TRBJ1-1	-	TGTGCCTCCCAGCGAGGTGGGAACGCTGAAGCTTTCTTT	CASQRGGNAEAFF
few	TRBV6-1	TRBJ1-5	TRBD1	TGTGCCAGCAGGGCTACAGGGGGCGGGAGTCAGCCCCAGCATTTT	CASRATGGGSQPQHF
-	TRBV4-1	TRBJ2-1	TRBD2	TGCGCCAGCAGCCAGCATACCGGGACTAGCGGGAGGCCGACCTACAATGAGCAGTTCTTC	CASSQHTGTSGRPTYNEQFF
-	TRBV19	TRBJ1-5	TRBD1	TGTGCCAGTACCAAAACAGGGGGCCCGATTGGGCAGCCCCAGCATTTT	CASTKTGGPIGQPQHF
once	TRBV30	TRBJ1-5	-	TGTGCCTGGAGTGTACTGGGAGGGCAGCCCCAGCATTTT	CAWSVLGGQPQHF
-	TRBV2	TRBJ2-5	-	TGTGCCAGCAGCGGCGTACCGGGGGAGACCCAGTACTTC	CASSGVPGETQYF
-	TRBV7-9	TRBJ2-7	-	TGCGCCAGCAGCCAAGATCGTCAGGGGCCCCCTGACGAGCAGTACTTC	CASSQDRQGPPDEQYF
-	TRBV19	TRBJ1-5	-	TGTGCCAGTAGTATTGACCCTCTCAATCAGCCCCAGCATTTT	CASSIDPLNQPQHF
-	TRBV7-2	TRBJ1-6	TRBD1	TGTGCCAGCAGCTGGGACAGATATAATTCACCCCTCCACTTT	CASSWDRYNSPLHF
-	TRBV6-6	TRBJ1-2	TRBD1	TGTGCCAGCAGTTATCGCCGACAGGGGGAAAACTATGGCTACACCTTC	CASSYRRQGENYGYTF
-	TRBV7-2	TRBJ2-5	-	TGTGCCAGCAGCTTTCAGGGGCGGGAGACCCAGTACTTC	CASSFQGRETQYF
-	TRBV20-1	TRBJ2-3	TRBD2	TGCAGTGCCGGGAGGGCTTATACGCAGTATTTT	CSAGRAYTQYF
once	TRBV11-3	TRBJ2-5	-	TGTGCCAGCAGCTTCGGACGAAGGGAGACCCAGTACTTC	CASSFGRRETQYF
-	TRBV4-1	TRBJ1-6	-	TGCGCCAGCAGCCAAGATTTCGGGGCTCTTTCTAGGTCCCTCCACTTT	CASSQDFGALSRSLHF